The 28 T cell receptor beta chains below all came from one sample that was sequenced in a study of Graves' ophthalmopathy and Graves' hyperthyroidism. RNA served as the template for amplifying TCR beta CDR3 regions. The library came from an HTBI-primed first-round RT-PCR and a second-round multiplex PCR. TCRdb re-called the multiplex PCR reads through MiXCR, storing one row per CDR3 protein. The sample has some 380,000 distinct CDR3 sequences; 15% are singletons. Input material: peripheral blood. The source of these receptors is a woman between 18 and 30 years old with stable Graves' hyperthyroidism.

CDR3 sequence (DNA): TGTGCCAGCAGCCCTTCCTGGGTGGGGGGGCACACTGAAGCTTTCTTT. It codes for CASSPSWVGGHTEAFF. The genes are TRBV9 and TRBJ1-1, with a possible D match to TRBD1 (6 bases). The length of the CDR3 is 16 residues. The V end lost 4 bases, the J end lost 3 bases, and 19 bases lay between the germline ends. Germline V lookup: CDR1 SGDLS, CDR2 YYNGEE.

This clonotype has at least ten counts. V is TRBV12-5 and J is TRBJ1-2; D ambiguous. The CDR3 consists of 10 residues. Germline lookup yields CDR1 LGHNT and CDR2 FRNRAP. For the CDR3, the DNA is TGTGATGGAAAGGGTCTAGGCTACACCTTC. It is translated as CDGKGLGYTF.

This clonotype was found a few times. A much larger clone lies one base from this, so it may be a read error. V and J are TRBV24-1 and TRBJ2-2; a possible D gene is TRBD1 (6 bases). CDR1 KGHDR and CDR2 SFDVKD come from the germline V gene. The CDR3 covers 15 residues. The V gene lost 4 bases and the J gene lost 4 bases, with 12 bases spanning the gap. The CDR3: CATSEIDRSTGELFF. CDR3 sequence (DNA): TGTGCCACCAGTGAAATAGACAGGAGCACCGGGGAGCTGTTTTTT.

This clonotype was seen many times. The chain carries TRBV28 and TRBJ1-6; 10 bases fit TRBD1. V lost 7 bases, J lost 7 bases, and 7 bases stayed unmatched. The CDR3 covers 15 residues. CDR1 and CDR2 (germline): MDHEN, SYDVKM. DNA for the CDR3: TGTGCCAGCAAGCCCCAGGACAGGGGGAATTCACCCCTCCACTTT. Translation: CASKPQDRGNSPLHF.

This clonotype was seen at least ten times. The chain uses TRBV19 and TRBJ1-2; no clear D. Trimming shortened V by 10 bases and J by 2 bases, and 17 bases separated the two germline ends. In germline, CDR1 is LNHDA, CDR2 SQIVND (reference sequence). The CDR3 runs to 14 residues. CDR3 sequence (DNA): TGTGCCACCTCAACGGGCAGTTTAAACTATGGCTACACCTTC. Translation: CATSTGSLNYGYTF.

This clonotype has a handful of counts. The chain combines TRBV20-1 with TRBJ2-2; TRBD1 agrees at 9 bases. V was pared by 0 bases and J by 4 bases, with 6 bases of the junction left unmatched. CDR3 length: 16 residues. The V gene's germline CDR1 is DFQATT and CDR2 SNEGSKA (reference sequence). Here the CDR3 reads CSARDLGTGFTGELFF. DNA for the CDR3: TGCAGTGCTAGAGATCTAGGGACAGGGTTCACCGGGGAGCTGTTTTTT.

This clonotype was detected ten times or more. This CDR3 reads CSARGSGGPPYEQYF. DNA of the CDR3: TGCAGTGCTAGGGGGAGCGGGGGACCACCCTACGAGCAGTACTTC. The chain has TRBV20-1 and TRBJ2-7; 8 nucleotides align to TRBD2. J was trimmed by 2 bases and V by 3 bases; bases with no gene match: 9. The CDR3 contains 15 residues. The V gene's germline CDR1 is DFQATT and CDR2 SNEGSKA (reference sequence).

In its sample, this clonotype was seen many times. This sequence joins TRBV10-3 and TRBJ1-1; TRBD1 aligns across 10 bases. The CDR3 is made up of 15 amino acids. Germline lookup yields CDR1 ENHRY and CDR2 SYGVKD. J lost 4 bases, V lost 5 bases, and 7 bases had no gene match. This CDR3 is CAISPGTGETTEAFF. CDR3 bases: TGTGCCATCAGTCCCGGGACAGGGGAAACCACTGAAGCTTTCTTT.

This clonotype has ten or more counts. The V and J genes are TRBV5-1 and TRBJ2-5, with TRBD1 as a possible D gene (5 bases). Germline V gene sequence: CDR1 SGHRS, CDR2 YFSETQ. This CDR3 is 14 amino acids long. With 4 bases removed from V and 4 bases from J, the gap between germline ends came to 14 bases. Here the CDR3 DNA reads TGCGCCAGCAGCCGGACACCCCTAGGAGAGACCCAGTACTTC. Protein: CASSRTPLGETQYF.

J is TRBJ2-2 and V is TRBV20-1; 8 nucleotides match TRBD2. Trimming removed 3 bases from V and 4 bases from J; junction bases left unmatched: 1. Germline assignment: CDR1 DFQATT and CDR2 SNEGSKA (reference sequence). The CDR3 consists of 13 residues. The CDR3 sequence: CSASGGATGELFF. DNA for the CDR3: TGCAGTGCTAGCGGGGGGGCCACCGGGGAGCTGTTTTTT.

This chain uses TRBV6-9 with TRBJ2-7; D might be TRBD1 (5 bases). The CDR3 spans 21 residues. From germline, CDR1 is MNHGY and CDR2 SVAAGI. Trimming shortened V by 2 bases and J by 4 bases, and 33 bases separated the two germline ends. The CDR3 sequence: CASSYSGRALTRKRPFYEQYF. CDR3 DNA sequence: TGTGCCAGCAGTTATAGTGGCAGGGCGTTAACGAGGAAGAGACCTTTTTACGAGCAGTACTTC.

This clonotype occurred many times. The rearrangement uses TRBV6-1 and TRBJ1-1, with D unclear. Germline V lookup: CDR1 MNHNS, CDR2 SASEGT. The CDR3 extends over 14 amino acids. V was clipped by 2 bases and J by 3 bases, with 10 bases between them. The CDR3 DNA reads TGTGCCAGCAGTGAAAGGCCCCAGGACACTGAAGCTTTCTTT. Amino acids: CASSERPQDTEAFF.

This chain connects TRBV6-1 to TRBJ2-5; the match to TRBD1 covers 8 bases. J was trimmed by 4 bases and V by 5 bases; bases with no gene match: 12. Germline CDR1 MNHNS, CDR2 SASEGT. This CDR3 is built from 16 residues. The CDR3 nucleotides are TGTGCCAGCAGTCCCGGGACAGGCTCTGGTCGAGAGACCCAGTACTTC. Translated: CASSPGTGSGRETQYF.

Worth noting for this clonotype: Since the CDR3 does not end with the conserved phenylalanine or tryptophan, this likely comes from a read error. V usage is TRBV7-9 and J usage is TRBJ1-1; D unresolved. In germline, CDR1 is SEHNR, CDR2 FQNEAQ (reference sequence). The CDR3 is 13 residues long. V lost 6 bases and J lost 1, with 9 bases in between. CDR3 amino acids: CASSFQWNTEAFC. The CDR3 DNA is TGTGCCAGCAGTTTCCAGTGGAACACTGAAGCTTTCTGT.

The V and J genes are TRBV6-2 or TRBV6-3 and TRBJ1-6, with TRBD1 identical over 8 bases. V was pared by 3 bases and J by 10 bases, with 5 bases of the junction left unmatched. CDR3 size: 14 residues. The germline V gene has CDR1 MNHEY and CDR2 SVGEGT. CDR3 nucleotide sequence: TGTGCCAGCAGTTATGCAGGGGGCGACTCACCCCTCCACTTT. Its translation: CASSYAGGDSPLHF.

This clonotype was counted between two and nine times. The V gene is TRBV12-3 or TRBV12-4, the J gene TRBJ1-2, with 7 bases aligning to TRBD1. The V segment lost 6 bases and the J segment 10 bases; nucleotides outside the gene matches: 14. CDR3 length: 14 residues. As DNA, the CDR3 is TGTGCCAGCAGCCAGACCGGGACAGCCCTTTACTACACCTTC. Encoded protein: CASSQTGTALYYTF.

Ten or more counts support this clonotype. The genes are TRBV27 and TRBJ1-5; 9 bases are a match to TRBD1. The CDR3 loop spans 15 amino acids. Germline V gene data show CDR1 as MNHEY and CDR2 as SMNVEV (reference sequence). Losses at the gene ends were 5 bases for V and 5 bases for J; bases not matched to a gene: 7. CDR3 nucleotide sequence: TGTGCCAGCAGTGGGGGGACAGGGCTTTATCAGCCCCAGCATTTT. Protein product: CASSGGTGLYQPQHF.

This clonotype was counted many times. The rearrangement joins TRBV24-1 to TRBJ1-2, with D possibly being TRBD1 (6 bases). The germline V gene has CDR1 KGHDR and CDR2 SFDVKD. V shed 0 bases and J shed 8 bases, with 9 bases lying between them. The CDR3 spans 13 residues. In DNA form, the CDR3 reads TGTGCCACCAGTGATTTGACAGGGCTAGGCTACACCTTC. Translation gives CATSDLTGLGYTF.

V usage is TRBV3-1 and J usage is TRBJ1-3; D gene ambiguous. V was trimmed by 1 base and J by 0 bases, leaving 10 bases between them. Germline loops: CDR1 LGHDT, CDR2 YNNKEL (reference sequence). The CDR3 sequence is 16 residues long. The CDR3 protein is CASSQGYSTSGNTIYF. For the CDR3, the DNA is TGTGCCAGCAGCCAAGGATACTCGACCTCTGGAAACACCATATATTTT.

There are many counts of this clonotype. V and J are TRBV7-3 and TRBJ2-4; tentative D call: TRBD2 (6 bases). The CDR3 is made up of 15 amino acids. Germline lookup yields CDR1 SGHTA and CDR2 FQGTGA. V shed 3 bases and J shed 1 base, with 10 bases lying between them. The CDR3 loop reads CASSLIRGAKNIQYF. The DNA for the CDR3 is TGTGCCAGCAGCTTGATCCGGGGGGCCAAAAACATTCAGTACTTC.

This clonotype was counted ten times or more. The chain recombines TRBV6-1 with TRBJ1-6; D gene ambiguous. The germline V gene encodes CDR1 MNHNS and CDR2 SASEGT. Trimming stripped 2 bases from V and 0 bases from J, with 11 bases between. This CDR3 has 17 amino acids. CDR3 region: CASSELIRSSYNSPLHF. In DNA, the CDR3 is TGTGCCAGCAGTGAACTGATACGGAGCTCCTATAATTCACCCCTCCACTTT.

This clonotype was recorded many times. The chain joins TRBV12-3 or TRBV12-4 to TRBJ1-1; 11 bases match TRBD1. Germline trimming cut 6 bases from V and 11 bases from J; bases unmatched to any gene: 8. CDR3 size: 13 residues. CDR3 nucleotides: TGTGCCAGCAGCCTCATAGGGGACAGGGGGGCTTTCTTT. It codes for CASSLIGDRGAFF.

As DNA, the CDR3 is TGTGCCAGTAGTATATCCCGGGTCTCCTACGAGCAGTACTTC. Translated: CASSISRVSYEQYF. The chain is built from TRBV19 and TRBJ2-7; D uncertain. This CDR3 is built from 14 residues. Germline V gene data show CDR1 as LNHDA and CDR2 as SQIVND (reference sequence). Trimming pared 2 bases from V and 0 bases from J, leaving 8 bases between.

This clonotype came up many times. The rearrangement uses TRBV2 and TRBJ1-5, with a weak D call TRBD1 (5 bases). The CDR3 is 15 residues long. V was shortened by 6 bases and J by 5 bases, with 17 bases between the two germline ends. Per germline, CDR1 SNHLY and CDR2 FYNNEI. The CDR3 nucleotides read TGTGCCAGCAGGGATTACACAGTGGGGGATCAGCCCCAGCATTTT. Translation: CASRDYTVGDQPQHF.

This clonotype was detected many times. This rearrangement joins TRBV5-1 to TRBJ1-3; TRBD1 agrees at 9 bases. Germline lookup yields CDR1 SGHRS and CDR2 YFSETQ. The ends lost 4 bases at V and 3 bases at J; junction bases unmatched: 8. There are 16 residues in the CDR3. CDR3 DNA: TGCGCCAGCAGCGGACAAACAGGGGGCAGTGGAAACACCATATATTTT. It is translated as CASSGQTGGSGNTIYF.

The sample holds a few counts of this clonotype. V is TRBV29-1 and J is TRBJ1-1, with D perhaps TRBD1 (6 bases). With 3 bases removed from V and 10 bases from J, the gap between germline ends came to 15 bases. The CDR3 has 12 amino acids. Germline V gene lookup returns CDR1 SQVTM and CDR2 ANQGSEA. CDR3 amino acids: CSVERGLRGAFF. CDR3 bases: TGCAGCGTTGAGCGGGGGCTAAGAGGAGCTTTCTTT.

This clonotype was seen many times. The chain's CDR3 is CASRDGGVYEQYF. The DNA for the CDR3 is TGCGCCAGCAGGGACGGGGGCGTCTACGAGCAGTACTTC. This chain connects TRBV5-1 to TRBJ2-7; D possibly matches TRBD1 or TRBD2 (6 bases each). The CDR3 spans 13 residues. Germline-derived CDR1 and CDR2 are SGHRS and YFSETQ. Trimming stripped 5 bases from V and 3 bases from J, with 12 bases between.

This rearrangement joins TRBV19 to TRBJ2-7, with a tentative D call TRBD2 (5 bases). CDR1 is LNHDA, CDR2 SQIVND, per germline (reference sequence). The CDR3 consists of 15 residues. V dropped 0 bases and J dropped 5 bases, with 14 bases sitting between them. CDR3 sequence (DNA): TGTGCCAGTAGTATAGAGGAGGAAGGGCTCCACGAGCAGTACTTC. It yields the protein CASSIEEEGLHEQYF.